This is a list of T cell receptor beta chains from one sample in a study of blood T cell repertoires in COVID-19. Measured with immunoSEQ multiplex PCR; TCRdb has only the in-frame clones, and not every one. The sample yields about 99,000 clones, approximately 90% seen once. The material sequenced was peripheral blood. The receptors stem from a middle-aged man in a cohort sampled during active COVID-19. Both conserved end residues are part of each CDR3.

j_call v_call cdr3_aa
TRBJ1-2 TRBV18 CASSFSREGVGYTF
TRBJ2-2 TRBV5-1 CASSFLGANTGELFF
TRBJ2-7 TRBV2 CASSELVAGNEQYF
TRBJ1-6 TRBV27 CASSGTDLNSPLHF
TRBJ1-3 TRBV19 CASSFRGSGNTIYF
TRBJ2-3 TRBV2 CASSKTATGGGQTDTQYF
TRBJ2-5 TRBV19 CASRQAGETQYF
TRBJ1-1 TRBV5-1 CASSSGLFLGDTEAFF
TRBJ1-1 TRBV6-5 CASRADAVITEAFF
TRBJ2-3 TRBV11-2 CASSPPPGTDTQYF
TRBJ1-5 TRBV5-6 CASSLWGGSSNQPQHF
TRBJ2-7 TRBV19 CATTRVRSSYEQYF
TRBJ1-1 TRBV5-4 CASSQGTGVATEAFF
TRBJ1-1 TRBV7-2 CASSLALSNTEAFF
TRBJ1-5 TRBV7-8 CASSRQGAVQPQHF
TRBJ2-6 TRBV4-2 CASSQGPVAGNSGANVLTF